Each of the 30 T cell receptor beta chains below was sequenced from the same sample in a study of blood T cell repertoires in COVID-19 (dated by TCRdb to the early 2020s). The library was produced with the immunoSEQ multiplex PCR assay. TCRdb stores this immuneACCESS table with in-frame sequences only. Part of the clones is absent; in the studies checked, under half of the shortfall reflects unresolved V genes, and no reason is known for the rest. The sample data list fewer than 20,000 clones, and roughly 91% of these were observed just once. About 7.7% of the sample is taken by the ten largest. The sequencing sample was made of peripheral blood. The origin of the receptors is a human donor in a cohort sampled during active COVID-19.

This chain links TRBV19 with TRBJ1-3; D possibly corresponds to TRBD1 (6 bases). Germline CDR1 reads LNHDA; CDR2 reads SQIVND (reference sequence). The germline V and J ends were trimmed by 6 bases and 0 bases, with 9 bases remaining between them. CDR3 length: 14 residues. Written as DNA, the CDR3 is TGTGCCAGTAGACAGACAGGCTCTGGAAACACCATATATTTT. This gives the protein CASRQTGSGNTIYF. The entire variable domain, with the rest obtained from reference TRBV19 and TRBJ1-3, is as follows: DGGITQSPKYLFRKEGQNVTLSCEQNLNHDAMYWYRQDPGQGLRLIYYSQIVNDFQKGDIAEGYSVSREKKESFPLTVTSAQKNPTAFYLCASRQTGSGNTIYFGEGSWLTVV.

The chain links TRBV19 to TRBJ1-6; 8 nucleotides align to TRBD1. Looked up from germline, CDR1 is LNHDA and CDR2 is SQIVND (reference sequence). The CDR3 totals 21 residues. The J segment lost 0 bases and the V segment lost 8 bases, leaving 21 bases of the junction unmatched. CDR3 in amino acids: CASPHTLTPGGQVSYNSPLHF. In DNA form, the CDR3 reads TGTGCCAGTCCCCATACGCTAACACCAGGGGGCCAGGTCTCCTATAATTCACCCCTCCACTTT.

This chain uses TRBV3-1 (or the pseudogene TRBV3-2) with TRBJ1-5; 7 positions agree with TRBD1. Per the germline V gene, CDR1 is LGHDT and CDR2 is YNNKEL (reference sequence). Trimming took 1 base from V and 6 from J; bases not matched to a gene: 6. The CDR3 extends over 15 amino acids. The CDR3 spells CASSQGVGGSQPQHF. The CDR3 DNA is TGTGCCAGCAGCCAAGGGGTAGGGGGCAGTCAGCCCCAGCATTTT.

The V call is TRBV4-1, the J call TRBJ2-1, with TRBD1 as a possible D gene (5 bases). Trimming stripped 3 bases from V and 2 bases from J, with 17 bases between. Germline-derived CDR1 and CDR2 are MGHRA and YSYEKL. This CDR3 contains 17 residues. CDR3 sequence reads: CASSQYPQGSPYNEQFF. The DNA for the CDR3 is TGCGCCAGCAGCCAGTACCCCCAGGGATCACCCTACAATGAGCAGTTCTTC.

This clone occurred once. This chain uses TRBV6-6 with TRBJ1-3; D ambiguous. The CDR3 covers 15 residues. Germline lookup yields CDR1 MNHNY and CDR2 SVGAGI (reference sequence). V was shortened by 0 bases and J by 4 bases, with 10 bases between the two germline ends. In DNA, the CDR3 is TGTGCCAGCAGTTACTCGGAGGGAGGCGGAAACACCATATATTTT. As protein: CASSYSEGGGNTIYF.

The chain employs TRBV30 and TRBJ1-4; D is unclear. V gave up 0 bases and J gave up 8 bases, with 22 bases separating them. This CDR3 is built from 17 residues. CDR1 and CDR2 from the germline V gene are GTSNPN and SVGIG (reference sequence). CDR3 region: CAWSVAAFGATREKLFF. DNA for the CDR3: TGTGCCTGGAGTGTCGCGGCTTTTGGAGCGACGCGGGAAAAACTGTTTTTT.

This chain uses TRBV6-5 with TRBJ1-6; D is ambiguous. There are 15 residues in the CDR3. The germline V gene encodes CDR1 MNHEY and CDR2 SVGAGI. Trimming pared 0 bases from V and 3 bases from J, leaving 6 bases between. In DNA form, the CDR3 reads TGTGCCAGCAGTTACTCGGCAAGCTATAATTCACCCCTCCACTTT. Translating it yields CASSYSASYNSPLHF.

The gene calls are TRBV14 and TRBJ2-1; TRBD2 matches 8 bases. The CDR3 runs 15 residues. V lost 0 bases to trimming and J lost 10 bases; unmatched junction nucleotides: 8. Per germline, CDR1 SGHDN and CDR2 FVKESK. In nucleotides, the CDR3 is TGTGCCAGCAGCCAAGAACGGCTAGCGGGCCGCGAGCAGTTCTTC. The encoded protein is CASSQERLAGREQFF.

The chain links TRBV19 to TRBJ1-6; TRBD1 agrees at 9 bases. CDR1 and CDR2 from the germline V gene are LNHDA and SQIVND (reference sequence). V dropped 6 bases and J dropped 7; count of bases not matched to a gene: 4. CDR3 length: 14 residues. The CDR3 DNA is TGTGCCAGTAGAATCGGGACAGGGAATTCACCCCTCCACTTT. It translates to CASRIGTGNSPLHF. Full variable domain (outside the CDR3, taken from reference TRBV19 and TRBJ1-6): DGGITQSPKYLFRKEGQNVTLSCEQNLNHDAMYWYRQDPGQGLRLIYYSQIVNDFQKGDIAEGYSVSREKKESFPLTVTSAQKNPTAFYLCASRIGTGNSPLHFGNGTRLTVT.

The gene calls are TRBV28 and TRBJ1-2; D is ambiguous. Germline CDR1 is MDHEN and CDR2 is SYDVKM. This CDR3 has 11 residues. Trimming took off 5 bases at V and 7 bases at J, with 8 bases between the two ends. This CDR3 reads CASSAMSGYTF. The CDR3 region has the DNA TGTGCCAGCAGTGCCATGAGTGGCTACACCTTC.

V gene TRBV3-1 (or the pseudogene TRBV3-2) combines with J gene TRBJ2-1; 9 bases match TRBD2. Germline V gene sequence: CDR1 LGHDT, CDR2 YNNKEL (reference sequence). The CDR3 is made up of 16 amino acids. Germline trimming cut 4 bases from V and 9 bases from J; bases unmatched to any gene: 13. CDR3 in amino acids: CASSPIAGVGVGEQFF. DNA for the CDR3: TGTGCCAGCAGCCCAATAGCGGGAGTTGGCGTGGGTGAGCAGTTCTTC.

CDR3 coding DNA: TGTGCCACCAGTGATTCCCGGGATAACGCTGAAGCTTTCTTT. This codes for CATSDSRDNAEAFF. The chain couples TRBV24-1 to TRBJ1-1; the D is unclear. Germline V gives CDR1 KGHDR, CDR2 SFDVKD. The length of the CDR3 is 14 residues. Trimming took 2 bases from V and 6 from J, leaving 12 bases between them.

This clone occurred once. This sequence joins TRBV18 and TRBJ2-5, with 8 bases matching TRBD1. V shed 2 bases and J 5 bases; nucleotides not matched to a gene: 16. The length of the CDR3 is 18 residues. Germline V CDR1 and CDR2: KGHSH, LQKENI. The CDR3 reads CASSPGIGQGGTAETQYF. For the CDR3, the DNA is TGTGCCAGCTCACCAGGGATCGGACAGGGAGGTACCGCGGAGACCCAGTACTTC.

Remarks on this clone: One end of the junction fails to match germline, which may point to a read error. This rearrangement joins TRBV6-5 to TRBJ2-3; 10 positions match TRBD2. Germline assignment: CDR1 MNHEY and CDR2 SVGAGI. The CDR3 loop spans 12 amino acids. CDR3 region: CASKESGRALVF. The CDR3 bases are TGTGCCAGCAAAGAGAGCGGGAGGGCCTTGGTTTTT.

This clone was recorded once. The V gene is TRBV5-8, the J gene TRBJ1-5; D perhaps matches TRBD1 (5 bases). V was shortened by 4 bases and J by 3 bases, with 11 bases between the two germline ends. Germline loops: CDR1 SGHTS, CDR2 YDEGEE. This CDR3 region has 14 residues. The CDR3 DNA follows: TGTGCCAGCAGCCCCCGGACACTCAATCAGCCCCAGCATTTT. This translates into CASSPRTLNQPQHF.

The chain employs TRBV5-1 and TRBJ2-3, with 9 bases matching TRBD1. The CDR3 consists of 16 residues. V trimming: 4 bases; J trimming: 3 bases; junction bases outside the gene matches: 9. The V gene's germline CDR1 is SGHRS and CDR2 YFSETQ. CDR3 nucleotides: TGCGCCAGCAGCCATCGGACAGGGGATACAACAGATACGCAGTATTTT. Its protein product is CASSHRTGDTTDTQYF.

About this clone: A read error may account for a junction end that differs from germline. Other DNA sequences within the sample encode an identical CDR3. The chain uses TRBV19 and TRBJ2-7, with 9 bases aligning to TRBD1. In germline, CDR1 is LNHDA, CDR2 SQIVND (reference sequence). This CDR3 comprises 14 residues. The CDR3 DNA reads as TGTGCCAGTAGCCCGGACAGGGGATTGAGGGAGCAATACTTC. It encodes CASSPDRGLREQYF.

V usage is TRBV4-1 and J usage is TRBJ2-7; the D is unclear. V was clipped by 0 bases and J by 4 bases, with 13 bases between them. CDR1 is MGHRA and CDR2 is YSYEKL in the germline V gene. This CDR3 spans 15 amino acids. Written as DNA, the CDR3 is TGCGCCAGCAGCCAAGAGGGCCCGGATGGATACGAGCAGTACTTC. It is translated as CASSQEGPDGYEQYF.

This sequence joins TRBV7-2 and TRBJ2-1, with a weak D call TRBD2 (5 bases). The V end lost 4 bases, the J end lost 5 bases, and 12 bases lay between the germline ends. The CDR3 runs to 14 residues. CDR1 and CDR2 from the germline V gene are SGHTA and FQGNSA. The CDR3 DNA sequence: TGTGCCAGCAGCTCGGGATCTCCCCACAATGAGCAGTTCTTC. Amino acids: CASSSGSPHNEQFF.

V gene TRBV9 combines with J gene TRBJ1-2; D possibly corresponds to TRBD1 (6 bases). This CDR3 is built from 16 residues. V shed 6 bases and J shed 0 bases, with 18 bases lying between them. Germline V CDR1 and CDR2: SGDLS, YYNGEE. The CDR3: CASTGNRVEANYGYTF. The CDR3 DNA follows: TGTGCCAGCACCGGCAACAGGGTTGAAGCTAACTATGGCTACACCTTC.

This chain links TRBV6-5 with TRBJ2-7; weak D call: TRBD2 (5 bases). The V gene lost 6 bases and the J gene lost 4 bases, with 13 bases spanning the gap. Germline V CDR1 and CDR2: MNHEY, SVGAGI. This CDR3 spans 13 amino acids. The CDR3, as DNA: TGTGCCAGCAGAAACGAGGGAAGATACGAGCAGTACTTC. Protein sequence: CASRNEGRYEQYF.

The J gene is TRBJ1-1, the V gene TRBV11-3; D is possibly TRBD1 (5 bases). Looked up from germline, CDR1 is SGHNT and CDR2 is YENEEA. With 1 base removed from V and 7 bases from J, the gap between germline ends came to 10 bases. The length of the CDR3 is 13 residues. The CDR3 DNA is TGTGCCAGCAGCTTAGGGGGCCAGTATGAAGCTTTCTTT. The encoded protein is CASSLGGQYEAFF.

This clone was seen a single time. The V call is TRBV21-1, the J call TRBJ2-2; the table names TRBD1, a call not compared with the DNA. TRBV21-1 is an annotated pseudogene. The CDR3 length is 16 residues. Here the CDR3 reads CASSNGRHPIAGELFF. The DNA for the CDR3 is TGTGCCAGCAGCAATGGGCGCCACCCCATCGCCGGGGAGCTGTTTTTT.

The chain joins TRBV5-4 to TRBJ2-5; maybe TRBD1 (5 bases). CDR3 size: 14 residues. Germline values: CDR1 SGHNT, CDR2 YYREEE (reference sequence). V lost 4 bases and J 4 bases, leaving 14 bases between the germline ends. CDR3 region: CASSHSPDRETQYF. CDR3 DNA: TGTGCCAGCAGCCACTCACCAGACAGAGAGACCCAGTACTTC.

This clone was detected once. This rearrangement joins TRBV18 to TRBJ1-5, with D unresolved. V lost 2 bases and J 2 bases, leaving 10 bases between the germline ends. The CDR3 is 15 amino acids. The germline V gene has CDR1 KGHSH and CDR2 LQKENI. Written as DNA, the CDR3 is TGTGCCAGCTCACCAGAGGTTTCTCGCAATCAGCCCCAGCATTTT. This sequence encodes CASSPEVSRNQPQHF.

This chain joins TRBV24-1 and TRBJ2-7, with 9 bases aligning to TRBD2. This CDR3 spans 15 amino acids. Germline lookup yields CDR1 KGHDR and CDR2 SFDVKD. Trimming at V came to 5 bases and at J to 7 bases, leaving 11 bases not matched to a gene. This CDR3 is CATSAMGLAVCEQYF. The CDR3 DNA sequence: TGTGCCACCAGTGCAATGGGACTAGCAGTTTGTGAGCAGTACTTC.

This clone is a singleton in its sample. The chain recombines TRBV27 with TRBJ1-2, with D perhaps TRBD1 (6 bases). V lost 1 base, J lost 3 bases, and 9 bases lay in between. Per the germline V gene, CDR1 is MNHEY and CDR2 is SMNVEV (reference sequence). The CDR3 has 14 amino acids. The CDR3 protein is CASSLWGGYYGYTF. The CDR3 nucleotides are TGTGCCAGCAGTTTATGGGGGGGCTACTATGGCTACACCTTC.

The chain is built from TRBV6-4 and TRBJ1-1; D gene ambiguous. CDR1 MRHNA and CDR2 SNTAGT come from the germline V gene. This CDR3 comprises 13 residues. Trimming took 4 bases from V and 0 from J, leaving 6 bases between them. CDR3 in DNA: TGTGCCAGCAGTGTGGGAGTGAACACTGAAGCTTTCTTT. It translates to CASSVGVNTEAFF.

V usage is TRBV9 and J usage is TRBJ2-5; no clear D gene. The V gene's germline CDR1 is SGDLS and CDR2 YYNGEE. CDR3 size: 13 residues. The germline V and J ends were trimmed by 0 bases and 7 bases, with 10 bases remaining between them. This CDR3 reads CASSVATPGTQYF. The CDR3 region has the DNA TGTGCCAGCAGCGTAGCCACCCCGGGGACCCAGTACTTC.

The chain links TRBV11-3 to TRBJ2-3, with 8 bases that match TRBD1. V shed 5 bases and J 2 bases; nucleotides not matched to a gene: 9. The CDR3 has 16 amino acids. Germline lookup yields CDR1 SGHNT and CDR2 YENEEA. In DNA, the CDR3 is TGTGCCAGCAGCCCAGAGGGACAGGCCTACACAGATACGCAGTATTTT. Protein: CASSPEGQAYTDTQYF. The whole variable domain, filled in from reference TRBV11-3 and TRBJ2-3, reads EAGVVQSPRYKIIEKKQPVAFWCNPISGHNTLYWYLQNLGQGPELLIRYENEEAVDDSQLPKDRFSAERLKGVDSTLKIQPAELGDSAVYLCASSPEGQAYTDTQYFGPGTRLTVL.